What follows are 14 T cell receptor beta chains derived from one specimen sequenced in a study of shared clonotypes between healthy human individuals. The naive CD8 fraction comprised CD45RO-negative cells positively selected for CCR7 and excluded terminally differentiated effector memory CD45RA+ cells. The method was immunoSEQ multiplex PCR; TCRdb's version includes in-frame clones alone and lacks a portion of them. The sample holds roughly 600,000 clones, 98% seen once. Specimen: naive CD8+ T cells sorted from blood. The source of these receptors is a man aged 25-40 years in good health.

This chain links TRBV27 with TRBJ1-2, with D possibly being TRBD1 (5 bases). V was clipped by 3 bases and J by 1 base, with 9 bases between them. CDR3 length: 14 residues. CDR1 MNHEY and CDR2 SMNVEV come from the germline V gene (reference sequence). The chain's CDR3 is CASSFTQDNYGYTF. CDR3 nucleotide sequence: TGTGCCAGCAGTTTCACACAGGATAACTATGGCTACACCTTC.

V gene TRBV6-1 combines with J gene TRBJ2-7; TRBD1 might be the D (5 bases). Germline V gene data show CDR1 as MNHNS and CDR2 as SASEGT. The CDR3 is 14 amino acids. V gave up 1 base and J gave up 5 bases, with 12 bases separating them. CDR3 sequence (DNA): TGTGCCAGCAGTGAAGGGCACAGGATCCACGAGCAGTACTTC. Its translation: CASSEGHRIHEQYF.

The rearrangement uses TRBV27 and TRBJ2-3; D not certain. Trimming took off 10 bases at V and 5 bases at J, with 16 bases between the two ends. This CDR3 has 13 residues. Germline V gene sequence: CDR1 MNHEY, CDR2 SMNVEV (reference sequence). CDR3: CATTSIGLDTQYF. The CDR3 bases are TGTGCCACCACCAGCATCGGGCTAGATACGCAGTATTTT.

The chain carries TRBV11-2 and TRBJ2-7, with D tentatively TRBD1 (6 bases). This CDR3 has 14 residues. CDR1 and CDR2 (germline): SGHAT, FQNNGV. The V end was cut by 1 base, the J end by 2 bases, with 9 bases between. The DNA for the CDR3 is TGTGCCAGCAGCTTAGTGAACAGGGCCTACGAGCAGTACTTC. It specifies CASSLVNRAYEQYF.

The chain is built from TRBV7-3 and TRBJ2-1, with D perhaps TRBD2 (6 bases). Per the germline V gene, CDR1 is SGHTA and CDR2 is FQGTGA. V dropped 5 bases and J dropped 10 bases, with 12 bases sitting between them. The CDR3 totals 12 residues. CDR3 amino acids: CASSPSGGEQFF. Written as DNA, the CDR3 is TGTGCCAGCAGCCCCAGTGGGGGGGAGCAGTTCTTC.

V usage is TRBV7-6 and J usage is TRBJ2-1; D may be TRBD1 (5 bases). The CDR3 contains 12 residues. Looked up from germline, CDR1 is SGHVS and CDR2 is FNYEAQ. V was clipped by 5 bases and J by 6 bases, with 8 bases between them. The CDR3 DNA reads TGTGCCAGCAGCCCAGGGATCAATGAGCAGTTCTTC. It encodes CASSPGINEQFF.

The chain joins TRBV10-3 to TRBJ1-1; D unresolved. CDR1 and CDR2 (germline): ENHRY, SYGVKD. V lost 5 bases and J 7 bases, leaving 23 bases between the germline ends. The CDR3 sequence is 16 residues long. CDR3 loop: CAISPTPGPLAHEAFF. CDR3 coding DNA: TGTGCCATCAGTCCTACTCCGGGTCCCTTAGCGCATGAAGCTTTCTTT.

The table lists this clone with a few counts. This chain joins TRBV28 and TRBJ2-5; D possibly uses TRBD1 or TRBD2 (6 bases each). Germline values: CDR1 MDHEN, CDR2 SYDVKM. V dropped 3 bases and J dropped 5 bases, with 10 bases sitting between them. This CDR3 is 13 amino acids long. CDR3 loop: CASSLGGAETQYF. The CDR3 region has the DNA TGTGCCAGCAGTTTGGGGGGCGCGGAGACCCAGTACTTC.

This clone has only one observation. The chain joins TRBV4-1 to TRBJ1-2; 10 bases match TRBD1. Germline V gene lookup returns CDR1 MGHRA and CDR2 YSYEKL. This CDR3 is 14 amino acids long. V shed 4 bases, J shed 8 bases, and the junction held 7 bases outside the gene matches. The CDR3 spells CASSPVGDRGGYTF. CDR3 DNA: TGCGCCAGCAGCCCCGTAGGGGACAGGGGAGGCTACACCTTC.

The rearrangement uses TRBV9 and TRBJ1-2; TRBD1 aligns across 8 bases. Per germline, CDR1 SGDLS and CDR2 YYNGEE. There are 15 residues in the CDR3. The V and J ends lost 3 bases and 6 bases, in that order; junction bases with no gene match: 10. Written as DNA, the CDR3 is TGTGCCAGCAGCGCCCGCAGGGGGCTATCGGATGGCTACACCTTC. This codes for CASSARRGLSDGYTF.

The chain joins TRBV6-5 to TRBJ2-1; TRBD2 aligns across 10 bases. V was pared by 6 bases and J by 6 bases, with 8 bases of the junction left unmatched. Germline lookup yields CDR1 MNHEY and CDR2 SVGAGI. This CDR3 is 15 amino acids long. The DNA for the CDR3 is TGTGCCAGCAGCCTACTAGCGGGAATGGTCAATGAGCAGTTCTTC. Translating gives CASSLLAGMVNEQFF.

V is TRBV28 and J is TRBJ2-7; 7 nucleotides line up with TRBD1. Germline trimming cut 7 bases from V and 2 bases from J; bases unmatched to any gene: 8. This CDR3 region has 14 residues. Germline V lookup: CDR1 MDHEN, CDR2 SYDVKM. CDR3 region: CASTGQPKPYEQYF. The CDR3 DNA is TGTGCCAGCACGGGACAGCCAAAGCCCTACGAGCAGTACTTC.

The chain is built from TRBV11-2 and TRBJ2-2; 10 nucleotides match TRBD2. V gave up 5 bases and J gave up 6 bases; unmatched junction bases: 6. The germline V gene has CDR1 SGHAT and CDR2 FQNNGV. This CDR3 is 15 amino acids long. The CDR3 is CASSPGLAFAGELFF. For the CDR3, the DNA is TGTGCCAGCAGCCCGGGACTAGCGTTTGCCGGGGAGCTGTTTTTT.

This rearrangement joins TRBV7-9 to TRBJ2-7; D may be TRBD2 (5 bases). There are 13 residues in the CDR3. The V gene lost 10 bases and the J gene lost 4 bases, with 17 bases spanning the gap. CDR1 is SEHNR and CDR2 is FQNEAQ in the germline V gene (reference sequence). The CDR3 here is CATISGYPYEQYF. The CDR3 nucleotides read TGTGCCACCATCTCGGGGTACCCTTACGAGCAGTACTTC.